This T cell receptor beta chain is from a study of blood T cells in healthy people across ages. Study details: With template switching, about one barcoded beta molecule was captured per two T cells.

Per-sample yields of isolated PBMCs were at least 6 million. Broader study findings: Long-lived donors exceeded aged donors in naive CD4+ cells and diversity. Any changes in expanded clonotypes were possibly confounded, as donor CMV status remained unknown.

The CDR3 loop spans 15 amino acids. Deletions cut 0 bases from V and 8 bases from J, with 15 bases between. CDR1 is SGDLS, CDR2 YYNGEE, per germline. Worth noting for this clonotype: The antigen remains unidentified.

For the second PCR, which ran for about 6 to 11 cycles, a sample-barcoded 5' primer and a J-beta primer mix were used. A single record per CDR3 protein comes from TCRdb applying MiXCR to the 5' RACE reads. The table shows about 670,000 distinct CDR3 sequences, with approximately 40% occurring only once. The receptor's source is a man older than 75 in good health. Sample: blood. This chain links TRBV9 with TRBJ2-1; D possibly corresponds to TRBD1 (6 bases). The CDR3 region is CASSVARQERDEQFF. In nucleotides, the CDR3 is TGTGCCAGCAGCGTAGCTCGACAGGAGAGGGATGAGCAGTTCTTC.